A selection of T cell receptor beta chains follows, all from one sample in a study of OX40 agonist ivuxolimab in advanced cancers. Here immunoSEQ multiplex PCR was the method, and the copy in TCRdb shows in-frame clones only, minus some. The data contain roughly 80,000 clones, around 86% of them singletons. This material consisted of CD4+ or CD8+ T cells sorted from blood, taken in a trial of the OX40 agonist ivuxolimab. The receptors shown here come from an adult with an advanced solid tumor such as melanoma, head and neck, liver or kidney cancer. CDR3s include the opening cysteine and the closing phenylalanine or tryptophan.

V gene: TRBV10-3
CDR3 protein: CAIRASGTGEQYF

V gene: TRBV5-1
CDR3 protein: CASSVTGSGANVLTF

V gene: TRBV9
CDR3 protein: CASSGTGTGSYFGGYTF

V gene: TRBV15
CDR3 protein: CATSRPTGFPTNEKLFF

V gene: TRBV19
CDR3 protein: CASNSLNTEAFF

V gene: TRBV5-4
CDR3 protein: CASSSIAGGPSGQYF

V gene: TRBV2
CDR3 protein: CASSERGYGYTF

V gene: TRBV19
CDR3 protein: CASNRGPNYSNQPQHF

V gene: TRBV15
CDR3 protein: CATSPNRLSGELFF

V gene: TRBV14
CDR3 protein: CASSQDRGSYGYTF

V gene: TRBV19
CDR3 protein: CASRRTRGETQYF

V gene: TRBV28
CDR3 protein: CASRYSTDTQYF

V gene: TRBV2
CDR3 protein: CASSEDRGPQHF

V gene: TRBV5-8
CDR3 protein: CASSLAVRDNSPLHF

V gene: TRBV28
CDR3 protein: CASSSGGQGILKTQYF

V gene: TRBV5-4
CDR3 protein: CASRTTGAYEQYF

V gene: TRBV2
CDR3 protein: CASSEGINRNTEAFF

V gene: TRBV28
CDR3 protein: CASAGMGQSAANEKLFF

V gene: TRBV9
CDR3 protein: CASSTSSRQGAIQPQHF

V gene: TRBV11-2
CDR3 protein: CASSLDTGDTQYF

V gene: TRBV5-1
CDR3 protein: CASSSIGQGFSGLGEAFF

V gene: TRBV28
CDR3 protein: CASSSGAGHRYEQYF

V gene: TRBV28
CDR3 protein: CASTLGTGRRGSGYTF

V gene: TRBV11-1
CDR3 protein: CASSPRTAGGYTF

V gene: TRBV7-2
CDR3 protein: CASSQGYGSNQPQHF

V gene: TRBV2
CDR3 protein: CASRQASPYGYTF

V gene: TRBV5-1
CDR3 protein: CASANRVETQYF

V gene: TRBV6-6
CDR3 protein: CASSYWGSDTQYF

V gene: TRBV4-2
CDR3 protein: CASSQEGDSNQPQHF

V gene: TRBV11-2
CDR3 protein: CASSLDMNTEAFF

V gene: TRBV6-5
CDR3 protein: CASRRDRGSEQYF

V gene: TRBV7-9
CDR3 protein: CASSLTRSSYNEQFF

V gene: TRBV9
CDR3 protein: CASSDRQGLYGYTF

V gene: TRBV28
CDR3 protein: CASTLSGRRTDTQYF

V gene: TRBV28
CDR3 protein: CASTGGGRETQYF

V gene: TRBV2
CDR3 protein: CASSEIFGPTDTEAFF

V gene: TRBV7-2
CDR3 protein: CASSFGGPRAGELFF

V gene: TRBV5-4
CDR3 protein: CASSLIMREGDTGELFF

V gene: TRBV5-1
CDR3 protein: CASSLLSGSWETQYF

V gene: TRBV7-2
CDR3 protein: CASSLAGTSGSADTQYF

V gene: TRBV29-1
CDR3 protein: CSGRTSGKNTGELFF

V gene: TRBV6-1
CDR3 protein: CASSGRDRGLADTQYF

V gene: TRBV30
CDR3 protein: CAWSVGRGNEKLFF

V gene: TRBV11-2
CDR3 protein: CASSQYTDTQYF

V gene: TRBV7-9
CDR3 protein: CASSWAKAANTGELFF

V gene: TRBV2
CDR3 protein: CASSQNTDTQYF

V gene: TRBV9
CDR3 protein: CASSVDSRFSGANVLTF

V gene: TRBV19
CDR3 protein: CASRRDRASSTEAFF

V gene: TRBV29-1
CDR3 protein: CSARQGAGSEAFF

V gene: TRBV7-9
CDR3 protein: CASSLGVSTDTQYF

V gene: TRBV7-2
CDR3 protein: CASSLGLVAYEQYF

V gene: TRBV18
CDR3 protein: CASSPRAWSGQGNNEQFF

V gene: TRBV5-1
CDR3 protein: CASSLGGKRGEKLFF

V gene: TRBV19
CDR3 protein: CASRKQGEDGYTF